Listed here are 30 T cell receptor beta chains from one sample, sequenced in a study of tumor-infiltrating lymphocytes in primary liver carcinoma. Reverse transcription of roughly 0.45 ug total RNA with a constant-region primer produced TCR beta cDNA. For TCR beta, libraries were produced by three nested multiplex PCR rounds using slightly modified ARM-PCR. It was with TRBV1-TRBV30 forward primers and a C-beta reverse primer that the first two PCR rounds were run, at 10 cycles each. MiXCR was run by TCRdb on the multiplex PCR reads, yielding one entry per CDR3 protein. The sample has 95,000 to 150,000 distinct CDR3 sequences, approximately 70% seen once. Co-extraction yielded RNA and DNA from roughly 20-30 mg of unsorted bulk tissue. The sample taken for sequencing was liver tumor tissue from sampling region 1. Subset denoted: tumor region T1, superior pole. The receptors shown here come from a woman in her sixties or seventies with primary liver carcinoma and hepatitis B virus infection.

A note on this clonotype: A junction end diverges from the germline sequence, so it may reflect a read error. As DNA, the CDR3 is TGCGCCGGCAGTGAGTCGATTCTGCGGGAGGGCCGAGTGGGCAATGAGCAGTTCTTC. Translated, it gives CAGSESILREGRVGNEQFF. The J gene is TRBJ2-1, the V gene TRBV10-1; TRBD2 matches at 9 bases. The germline V gene has CDR1 WNHNN and CDR2 SYGVQD (reference sequence). The CDR3 totals 19 residues.

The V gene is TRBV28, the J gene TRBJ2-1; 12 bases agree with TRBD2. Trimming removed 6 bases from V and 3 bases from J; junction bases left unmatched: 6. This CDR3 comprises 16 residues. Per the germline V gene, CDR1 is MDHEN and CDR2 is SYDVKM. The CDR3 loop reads CASSRRLAGDYNEQFF. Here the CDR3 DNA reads TGTGCCAGCAGCCGCCGACTAGCGGGAGACTACAATGAGCAGTTCTTC.

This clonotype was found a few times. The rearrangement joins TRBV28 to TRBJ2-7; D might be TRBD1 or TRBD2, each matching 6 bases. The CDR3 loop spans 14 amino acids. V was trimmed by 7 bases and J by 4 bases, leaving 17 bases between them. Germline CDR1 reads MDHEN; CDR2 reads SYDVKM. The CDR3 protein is CASNVGGNQYEQYF. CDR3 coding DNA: TGTGCCAGCAACGTAGGGGGGAACCAATACGAGCAGTACTTC.

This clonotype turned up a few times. The CDR3: CASSPAGREETQYF. The CDR3 nucleotides are TGTGCCAGCAGTCCAGCAGGACGAGAAGAGACCCAGTACTTC. V and J are TRBV28 and TRBJ2-5; unclear D gene. CDR3 length: 14 residues. Trimming took off 5 bases at V and 3 bases at J, with 13 bases between the two ends. Germline CDR1 and CDR2: MDHEN and SYDVKM.

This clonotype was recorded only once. Here the CDR3 reads CASSLGLVALRSYNEQFF. As DNA, the CDR3 is TGTGCCAGCAGCTTAGGTCTAGTGGCATTACGCTCCTACAATGAGCAGTTCTTC. The chain carries TRBV11-1 and TRBJ2-1; D is undetermined. This CDR3 region has 18 residues. Per the germline V gene, CDR1 is SGHAT and CDR2 is FQDESV (reference sequence). V was pared by 1 base and J by 0 bases, with 16 bases between.

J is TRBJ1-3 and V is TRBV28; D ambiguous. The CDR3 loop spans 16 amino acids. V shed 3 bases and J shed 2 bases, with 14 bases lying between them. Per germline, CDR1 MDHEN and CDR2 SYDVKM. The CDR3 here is CASSLPGALAGNTIYF. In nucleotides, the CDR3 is TGTGCCAGCAGTTTGCCTGGAGCCTTGGCTGGAAACACCATATATTTT.

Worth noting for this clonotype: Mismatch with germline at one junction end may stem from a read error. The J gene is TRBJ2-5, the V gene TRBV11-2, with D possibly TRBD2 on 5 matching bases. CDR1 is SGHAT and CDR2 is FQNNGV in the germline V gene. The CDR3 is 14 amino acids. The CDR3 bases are TGTGCCAGCAGCTTTAGCGAGAGCAAAGAGACTCAGTACTTC. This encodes CASSFSESKETQYF.

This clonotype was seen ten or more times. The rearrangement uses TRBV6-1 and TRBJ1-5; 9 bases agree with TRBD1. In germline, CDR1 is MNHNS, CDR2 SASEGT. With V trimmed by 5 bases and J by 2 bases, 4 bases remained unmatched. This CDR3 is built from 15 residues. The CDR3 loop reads CASSLRTGGNQPQHF. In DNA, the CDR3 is TGTGCCAGCAGTCTTCGGACAGGGGGCAATCAGCCCCAGCATTTT.

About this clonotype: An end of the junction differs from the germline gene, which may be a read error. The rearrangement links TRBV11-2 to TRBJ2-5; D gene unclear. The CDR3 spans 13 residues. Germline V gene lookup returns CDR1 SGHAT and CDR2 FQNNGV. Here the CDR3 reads CVSSLSIRESQYF. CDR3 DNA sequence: TGTGTCAGCAGCTTAAGCATCAGAGAGTCCCAGTACTTC. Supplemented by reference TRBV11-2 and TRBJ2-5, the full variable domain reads EAGVAQSPRYKIIEKRQSVAFWCNPISGHATLYWYQQILGQGPKLLIQFQNNGVVDDSQLPKDRFSAERLKGVDSTLKIQPAKLEDSAVYLCVSSLSIRESQYFGPGTRLLVL.

The CDR3 is CASSVWTSGRGSSTDTQYF. The CDR3, as DNA: TGTGCCAGCAGTGTTTGGACTAGCGGGAGGGGATCTAGCACAGATACGCAGTATTTT. This chain connects TRBV2 to TRBJ2-3, with 15 bases identical to TRBD2. Germline loops: CDR1 SNHLY, CDR2 FYNNEI. This CDR3 has 19 residues. With 4 bases clipped from V and 0 bases from J, the junction kept 8 bases outside the gene matches.

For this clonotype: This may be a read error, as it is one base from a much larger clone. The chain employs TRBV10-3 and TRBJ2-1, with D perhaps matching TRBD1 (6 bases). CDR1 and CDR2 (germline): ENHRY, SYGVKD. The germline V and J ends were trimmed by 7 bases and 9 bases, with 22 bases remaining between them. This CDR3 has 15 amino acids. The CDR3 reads CAINNPGAEKGEQFF. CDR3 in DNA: TGTGCCATCAACAATCCAGGGGCCGAGAAAGGTGAGCAGTTCTTC.

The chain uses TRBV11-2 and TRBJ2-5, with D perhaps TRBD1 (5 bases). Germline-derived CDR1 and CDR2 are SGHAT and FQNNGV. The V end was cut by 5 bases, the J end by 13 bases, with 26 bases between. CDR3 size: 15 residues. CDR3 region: CASSKRPDKQETWYF. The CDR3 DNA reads TGTGCCAGCAGCAAAAGGCCGGACAAACAAGAGACCTGGTACTTC.

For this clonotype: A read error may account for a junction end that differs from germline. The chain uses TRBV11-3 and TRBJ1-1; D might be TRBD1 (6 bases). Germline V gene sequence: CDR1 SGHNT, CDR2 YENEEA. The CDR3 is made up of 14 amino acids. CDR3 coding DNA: TGTGTCAGCAGCTTAGGAAGGGGGGGAGATGAAGCTTTCTTT. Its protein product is CVSSLGRGGDEAFF. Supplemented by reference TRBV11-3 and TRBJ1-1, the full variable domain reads EAGVVQSPRYKIIEKKQPVAFWCNPISGHNTLYWYLQNLGQGPELLIRYENEEAVDDSQLPKDRFSAERLKGVDSTLKIQPAELGDSAVYLCVSSLGRGGDEAFFGQGTRLTVV.

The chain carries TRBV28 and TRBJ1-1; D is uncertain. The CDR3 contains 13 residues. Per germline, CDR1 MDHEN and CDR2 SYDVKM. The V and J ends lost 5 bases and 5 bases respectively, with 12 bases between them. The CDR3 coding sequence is TGTGCCAGCAGTCCTAGACAAGGTACTGAAGCTTTCTTT. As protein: CASSPRQGTEAFF.

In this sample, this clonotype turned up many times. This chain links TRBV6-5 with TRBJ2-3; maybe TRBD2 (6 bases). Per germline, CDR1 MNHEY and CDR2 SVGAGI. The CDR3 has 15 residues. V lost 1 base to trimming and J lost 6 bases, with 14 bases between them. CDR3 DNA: TGTGCCAGCAGTTACTATGGGGGAGGCTCCGATACGCAGTATTTT. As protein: CASSYYGGGSDTQYF.

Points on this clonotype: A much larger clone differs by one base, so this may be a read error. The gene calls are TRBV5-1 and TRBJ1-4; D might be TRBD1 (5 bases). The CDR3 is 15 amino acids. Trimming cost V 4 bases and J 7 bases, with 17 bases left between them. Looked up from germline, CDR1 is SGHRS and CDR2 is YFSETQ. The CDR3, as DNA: TGCGCCAGCAGCACCACCGGGGGGACGGGTGAAAAACTGTTTTTT. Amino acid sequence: CASSTTGGTGEKLFF.

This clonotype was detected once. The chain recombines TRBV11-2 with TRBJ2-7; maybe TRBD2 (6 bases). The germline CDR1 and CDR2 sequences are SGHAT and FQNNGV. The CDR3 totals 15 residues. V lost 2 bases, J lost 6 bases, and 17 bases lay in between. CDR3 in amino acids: CASSLPVSSSVEQYF. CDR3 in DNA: TGTGCCAGCAGCTTACCAGTCTCTTCTAGCGTCGAGCAGTACTTC.

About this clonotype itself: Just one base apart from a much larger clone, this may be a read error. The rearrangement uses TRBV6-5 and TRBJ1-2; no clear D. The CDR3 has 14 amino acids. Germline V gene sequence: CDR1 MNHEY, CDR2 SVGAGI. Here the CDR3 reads CDSNRRASNYGYTF. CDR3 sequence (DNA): TGTGACAGCAATCGACGCGCCTCTAACTATGGCTACACCTTC.

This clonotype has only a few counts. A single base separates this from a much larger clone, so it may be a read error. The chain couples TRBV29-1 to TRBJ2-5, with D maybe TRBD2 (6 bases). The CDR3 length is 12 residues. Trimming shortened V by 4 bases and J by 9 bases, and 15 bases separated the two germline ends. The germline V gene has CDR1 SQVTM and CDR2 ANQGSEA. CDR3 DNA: TGCAGCGTTGCGAGTAGCGGCGAGGCCCAGTACTTC. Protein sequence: CSVASSGEAQYF.

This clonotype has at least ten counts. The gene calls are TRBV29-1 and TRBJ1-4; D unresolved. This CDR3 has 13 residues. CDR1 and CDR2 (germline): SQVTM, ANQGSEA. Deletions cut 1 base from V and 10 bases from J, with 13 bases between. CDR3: CSVEGTRGGKLFF. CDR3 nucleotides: TGCAGCGTTGAAGGAACCCGGGGTGGAAAACTGTTTTTT.

The CDR3 loop is CASSKPGQGYEQFF. Here the CDR3 DNA reads TGTGCCAGCAGCAAGCCGGGACAGGGGTATGAGCAGTTCTTC. This chain connects TRBV13 to TRBJ2-1; TRBD1 agrees at 10 bases. Germline CDR1 reads PRHDT; CDR2 reads FYEKMQ (reference sequence). The CDR3 has 14 residues. The ends lost 5 bases at V and 8 bases at J; junction bases unmatched: 6.

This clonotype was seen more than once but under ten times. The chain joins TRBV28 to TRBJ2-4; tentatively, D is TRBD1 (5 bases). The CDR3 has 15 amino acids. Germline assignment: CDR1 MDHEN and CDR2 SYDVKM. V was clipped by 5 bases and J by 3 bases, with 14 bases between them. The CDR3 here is CASSKNQGYKNIQYF. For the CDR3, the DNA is TGTGCCAGCAGTAAGAACCAGGGCTACAAAAACATTCAGTACTTC.

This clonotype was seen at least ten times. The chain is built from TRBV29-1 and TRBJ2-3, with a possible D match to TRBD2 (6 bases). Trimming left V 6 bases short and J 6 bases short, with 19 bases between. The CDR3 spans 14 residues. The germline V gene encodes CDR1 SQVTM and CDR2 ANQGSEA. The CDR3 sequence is CSVTGLSPADTQYF. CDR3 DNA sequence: TGCAGCGTGACGGGACTCTCCCCAGCGGATACGCAGTATTTT.

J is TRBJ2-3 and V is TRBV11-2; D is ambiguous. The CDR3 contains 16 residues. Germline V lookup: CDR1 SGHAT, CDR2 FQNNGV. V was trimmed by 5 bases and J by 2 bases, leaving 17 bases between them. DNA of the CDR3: TGTGCCAGCAGCCTTGATACCTGTGCGGTCACAGATACGCAGTATTTT. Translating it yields CASSLDTCAVTDTQYF.

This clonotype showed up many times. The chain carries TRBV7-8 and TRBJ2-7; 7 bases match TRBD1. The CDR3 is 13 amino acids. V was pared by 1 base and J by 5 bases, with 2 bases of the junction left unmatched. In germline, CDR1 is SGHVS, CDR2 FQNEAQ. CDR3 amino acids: CASSLDRGDEQYF. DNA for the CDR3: TGTGCCAGCAGCTTAGACAGGGGAGACGAGCAGTACTTC.

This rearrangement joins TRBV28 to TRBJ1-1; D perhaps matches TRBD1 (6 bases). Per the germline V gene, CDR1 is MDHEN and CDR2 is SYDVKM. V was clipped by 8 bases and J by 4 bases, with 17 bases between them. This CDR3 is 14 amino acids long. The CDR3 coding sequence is TGTGCCAGCCAGAGGGGACAATGGGGCACTGAAGCTTTCTTT. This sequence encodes CASQRGQWGTEAFF.

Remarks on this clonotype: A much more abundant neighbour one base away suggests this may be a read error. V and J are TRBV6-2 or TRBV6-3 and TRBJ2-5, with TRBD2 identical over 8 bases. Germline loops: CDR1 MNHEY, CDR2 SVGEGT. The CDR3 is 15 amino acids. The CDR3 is CASRSGTRLAETRYF. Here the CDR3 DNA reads TGTGCCAGCAGGTCCGGGACTAGGCTCGCAGAGACCCGGTACTTC.

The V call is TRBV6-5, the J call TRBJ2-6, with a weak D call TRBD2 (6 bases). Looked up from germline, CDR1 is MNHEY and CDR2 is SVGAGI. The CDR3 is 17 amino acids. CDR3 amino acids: CVTSRDSPLGGANVLTF. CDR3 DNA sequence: TGTGTCACCAGCCGGGACTCCCCTTTAGGTGGGGCCAACGTCCTGACTTTC.

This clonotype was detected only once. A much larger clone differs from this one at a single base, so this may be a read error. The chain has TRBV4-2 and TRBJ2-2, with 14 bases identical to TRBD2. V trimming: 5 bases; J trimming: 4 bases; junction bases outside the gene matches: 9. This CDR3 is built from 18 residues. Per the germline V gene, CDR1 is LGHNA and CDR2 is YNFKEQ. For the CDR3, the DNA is TGTGCCAGCAGCGAAACCTGGGGACTAGCGGGAGTCACCGGGGAGCTGTTTTTT. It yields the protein CASSETWGLAGVTGELFF.

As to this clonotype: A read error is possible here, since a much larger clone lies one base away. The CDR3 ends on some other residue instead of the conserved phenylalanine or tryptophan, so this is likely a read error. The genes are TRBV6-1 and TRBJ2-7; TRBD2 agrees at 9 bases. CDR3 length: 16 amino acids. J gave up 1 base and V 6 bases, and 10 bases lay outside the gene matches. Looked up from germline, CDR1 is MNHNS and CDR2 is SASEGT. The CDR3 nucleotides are TGTGCCAGCAGCCTCATCTGGCTAGCGGGATCCTACGAGCAGTACCTC. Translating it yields CASSLIWLAGSYEQYL.